A selection of T cell receptor beta chains follows, all from one sample in a study of blood T cell repertoires in COVID-19. This table comes from immunoSEQ multiplex PCR, and its TCRdb copy is limited to in-frame clones, with some not included. The sample has roughly 700,000 clones; 80% to 90% are singletons. The sample consisted of peripheral blood. Receptors originate from a woman aged 18-29 years with acute or convalescent COVID-19. Both conserved end residues are part of each CDR3. D genes are given only for firm matches. Size is omitted from some rows. Given values are once, few, many or a class for expanded clones.

CDR3 DNA,CDR3 protein,V gene,CDR3 length,J gene,D gene,clone size
TGTGCCAGCAGTCCGACCGACAGGGGGCGGGATGGCTACACCTTC,CASSPTDRGRDGYTF,TRBV28,15,TRBJ1-2,TRBD1,NA
TGTGCCTGGAGTGGTAAAGGGGGCGCATCACAGCAGCCCCAGCATTTT,CAWSGKGGASQQPQHF,TRBV30,16,TRBJ1-5,TRBD1,NA
TGTGCCAGCAGGCGTAAACAGCTTGAAGCTTTCTTT,CASRRKQLEAFF,TRBV12-3/TRBV12-4,12,TRBJ1-1,NA,NA
TGTGCCAGCAGCTTAGGTGGGGGCGGCTACACCTTC,CASSLGGGGYTF,TRBV11-2,12,TRBJ1-2,NA,NA
TGTGCCAGCAGCTTTGATCGGGGGGCCTACAATGAGCAGTTCTTC,CASSFDRGAYNEQFF,TRBV7-3,15,TRBJ2-1,TRBD2,NA
TGTGCCAGCAGTCTCCAGGGGTCCCGGGAGCTGTTTTTT,CASSLQGSRELFF,TRBV12-3/TRBV12-4,13,TRBJ2-2,NA,NA
TGTGCCAGTAGTTTTGCCAGGGGGCCGGGGACTGAAGCTTTCTTT,CASSFARGPGTEAFF,TRBV19,15,TRBJ1-1,TRBD1,NA
TGTGCCAGCAGCTTGAACGCCGGGGGGTCCGGGGAGCTGTTTTTT,CASSLNAGGSGELFF,TRBV7-7,15,TRBJ2-2,TRBD2,NA
TGTGCCAGCAGCCCCTCGCAGGGGGCGCGTACCGGGGAGCTGTTTTTT,CASSPSQGARTGELFF,TRBV11-3,16,TRBJ2-2,TRBD1,once
TGTGCCAGCAGTGATGAGGTGCGGGGGAGCACAGATACGCAGTATTTT,CASSDEVRGSTDTQYF,TRBV6-1,16,TRBJ2-3,TRBD2,NA
TGCAGCGGCGGACAGGGAGGAGAGCAGTACTTC,CSGGQGGEQYF,TRBV29-1,11,TRBJ2-7,TRBD1,few
TGTGCCAGCAGCGTAGCTGGATTCCAGAGGGGCTACACCTTC,CASSVAGFQRGYTF,TRBV9,14,TRBJ1-2,NA,NA
TGTGCCACCAGCGTGGGCAGGGGAGTCAATCAGCCCCAGCATTTT,CATSVGRGVNQPQHF,TRBV15,15,TRBJ1-5,NA,once
TGTGCCAGTAGTATCAAACAGGGGGATGAGCAGTTCTTC,CASSIKQGDEQFF,TRBV19,13,TRBJ2-1,TRBD1,NA
TGTGCCAGCAGTTTTGACAGTAACTATGGCTACACCTTC,CASSFDSNYGYTF,TRBV12-3/TRBV12-4,13,TRBJ1-2,NA,few
TGTGCCAGCAGTGATGGGGACAGCTTGAACACTGAAGCTTTCTTT,CASSDGDSLNTEAFF,TRBV6-6,15,TRBJ1-1,TRBD1,NA
TGTGCCAGCAGCGTAGCGGGACAAGACTACGAGCAGTACTTC,CASSVAGQDYEQYF,TRBV9,14,TRBJ2-7,NA,NA
TGTGCCAGCAGCCTCGGGAGGGGTACTGAAGCTTTCTTT,CASSLGRGTEAFF,TRBV6-5,13,TRBJ1-1,NA,once
TGTGCCAGCAGGTTGCGGGGCTCCTACAATGAGCAGTTCTTC,CASRLRGSYNEQFF,TRBV28,14,TRBJ2-1,NA,NA
TGCAGCGCCTCGAGGCTAGCGCACCAAGAGACCCAGTACTTC,CSASRLAHQETQYF,TRBV29-1,14,TRBJ2-5,NA,once
TGTGCCAGCAGCTTGTTCCGAGCAGGGGGAAATTCACCCCTCCACTTT,CASSLFRAGGNSPLHF,TRBV5-6,16,TRBJ1-6,TRBD1,NA
TGTGCCAACCGACAGGGGACTAACTATGGCTACACCTTC,CANRQGTNYGYTF,TRBV10-3,13,TRBJ1-2,TRBD1,NA
TGTGCCAGCAGTTACGGCTCCGATGGAAACACCATATATTTT,CASSYGSDGNTIYF,TRBV6-6,14,TRBJ1-3,NA,NA
TGTGCCTGGAGTATGAGTGGCAATCAGCCCCAGCATTTT,CAWSMSGNQPQHF,TRBV30,13,TRBJ1-5,NA,NA
TGTGCCAGCAGCGTCAGAGGGACAGGGGGTCAACTAGAAGCTTTCTTT,CASSVRGTGGQLEAFF,TRBV9,16,TRBJ1-1,TRBD1,NA
TGCGCCAGCAGCCGGGGACAGATCTACAATGAGCAGTTCTTC,CASSRGQIYNEQFF,TRBV4-1,14,TRBJ2-1,TRBD1,NA
TGTGCCAGCAGTTTTAAGGGAATGAGGGACACAGATACGCAGTATTTT,CASSFKGMRDTDTQYF,TRBV27,16,TRBJ2-3,NA,NA
TGTGCCACCAGCAGAGACCAGGGGGCAGGGGGCTACACCTTC,CATSRDQGAGGYTF,TRBV15,14,TRBJ1-2,TRBD1,NA
TGTGCCAGCAGCCCCAGGAGGCCGTCTGGAAACACCATATATTTT,CASSPRRPSGNTIYF,TRBV3-1/TRBV3-2,15,TRBJ1-3,NA,NA
TGTGCCAGTAGTAGGGACCCCCGGGACAGGGGTCCGGTTGACACCTTC,CASSRDPRDRGPVDTF,TRBV19,16,TRBJ1-2,TRBD1,NA
TGTGCCAGCAGCGGGCGTGGGGGGTTTGCTGAAGCTTTCTTT,CASSGRGGFAEAFF,TRBV9,14,TRBJ1-1,NA,NA
TGCAGCGTTGGGGAATCAGGGGTGAGATTAGGCTACACCTTC,CSVGESGVRLGYTF,TRBV29-1,14,TRBJ1-2,NA,NA
TGTGCCAGCAGCCAAGAGGGGCTGCGGTCACCCCTCCACTTT,CASSQEGLRSPLHF,TRBV3-1/TRBV3-2,14,TRBJ1-6,NA,NA
TGTGCCACCATGGACAGTCCCTATCGGACCCAGCATTTT,CATMDSPYRTQHF,TRBV19,13,TRBJ1-5,NA,NA
TGTGCCAGCAGTTACTTAGCGGCGGGCGGCCGCGGGGGCTACACCTTC,CASSYLAAGGRGGYTF,TRBV6-5,16,TRBJ1-2,NA,NA
TGTGCCAGTACCCTCGCGACAGGGGGCTCCGGAAACACCATATATTTT,CASTLATGGSGNTIYF,TRBV19,16,TRBJ1-3,TRBD1,NA
TGTGCCAGCAGCGACCCCACCGGGACAGCCTATAATTCACCCCTCCACTTT,CASSDPTGTAYNSPLHF,TRBV27,17,TRBJ1-6,TRBD1,NA
TGTGCCAGCAGTAGTACTCCGCTCTCGGAGCTGTTTTTT,CASSSTPLSELFF,TRBV6-2/TRBV6-3,13,TRBJ2-2,NA,NA
TGCGCCAGCAGCCAAGCCGACCCTAGGAACTATGGCTACACCTTC,CASSQADPRNYGYTF,TRBV4-1,15,TRBJ1-2,NA,NA
TGTGCCAGCAGCACAAACTCTGGAAACACCATATATTTT,CASSTNSGNTIYF,TRBV9,13,TRBJ1-3,NA,NA
TGCGCCAGCAGCTTGGTTAGCGGCCAAGAGACCCAGTACTTC,CASSLVSGQETQYF,TRBV5-1,14,TRBJ2-5,NA,NA
TGTGCCAGCAGTTCCACCCCAGGGGCCTACGAGCAGTACTTC,CASSSTPGAYEQYF,TRBV6-5,14,TRBJ2-7,NA,few
TGCAGCGTTGTGAGAGGGCGGAACACTGAAGCTTTCTTT,CSVVRGRNTEAFF,TRBV29-1,13,TRBJ1-1,NA,NA
TGTGCCAGCAGCCCGGAGGCAGGCGCCGTCTTGGATACGCAGTATTTT,CASSPEAGAVLDTQYF,TRBV7-9,16,TRBJ2-3,NA,NA
TGTGCCAGCAGCTTCGGACAGGGCGATAGGGATGAGCAGTTCTTC,CASSFGQGDRDEQFF,TRBV7-9,15,TRBJ2-1,TRBD1,few
TGTGCCAGCAGCCAAGGGTGGCGGGTTTCACCCCTCCACTTT,CASSQGWRVSPLHF,TRBV3-1/TRBV3-2,14,TRBJ1-6,NA,NA
TGTGCCAGCAGCCTGACAGGCCCGAAGACTGAAGCTTTCTTT,CASSLTGPKTEAFF,TRBV11-2,14,TRBJ1-1,NA,NA
TGCAGCGTTGAAGATCGGAGGTCTGGAAACACCATATATTTT,CSVEDRRSGNTIYF,TRBV29-1,14,TRBJ1-3,NA,NA
TGTGCCAGCAGGCTAGGACAGGGCAGGCATGAGCAGTTCTTC,CASRLGQGRHEQFF,TRBV7-2,14,TRBJ2-1,TRBD1,NA
TGTGCCTGGAGTGGACAGGGAAACTATGGCTACACCTTC,CAWSGQGNYGYTF,TRBV30,13,TRBJ1-2,TRBD1,NA
TGTGCCAGCAGCTCAGGACAGGTAGCCGAGGGTGAGCAGTTCTTC,CASSSGQVAEGEQFF,TRBV5-4,15,TRBJ2-1,TRBD1,NA
TGTGCCAGCTCCCGACCGGGACAGGGGTCCTACGAGCAGTACTTC,CASSRPGQGSYEQYF,TRBV4-2,15,TRBJ2-7,TRBD1,once
TGTGCCAGCCGAACCGGGAACGGCTTGCCCCTCCACTTT,CASRTGNGLPLHF,TRBV7-9,13,TRBJ1-6,NA,few
TGTGCCACCAGTCCAGGGACCTACGAGCAGTACTTC,CATSPGTYEQYF,TRBV24-1,12,TRBJ2-7,NA,NA
TGTGCCAGCAGTTACTCTTCGGGGTACACCGGGGAGCTGTTTTTT,CASSYSSGYTGELFF,TRBV6-5,15,TRBJ2-2,NA,NA